One and the same sample provided the 5 T cell receptor beta chains below, sequenced in a study of PD-1 blockade in classical Hodgkin lymphoma. Relapses following autologous stem cell transplantation were seen in all patients, with brentuximab vedotin exposure varying. Clones were sequenced by immunoSEQ multiplex PCR, and TCRdb holds only the in-frame ones, with some missing. The data hold approximately 99,000 clones, with 80% to 90% observed a single time. The specimen was peripheral blood mononuclear cells (PBMCs), collected before the second cycle of nivolumab. The receptors were sampled from a human donor with classical Hodgkin lymphoma.

This chain links TRBV21-1 with TRBJ2-7; no DNA check was done on the table's D call, TRBD2. TRBV21-1 is a known pseudogene. CDR3 length: 15 amino acids. CDR3: CASTPRTSGSEEQYF. The CDR3 DNA follows: TGTGCCAGCACCCCACGGACTAGCGGGAGTGAGGAGCAGTACTTC.

V is TRBV4-1 and J is TRBJ2-1; a weak D match, TRBD2 (6 bases). Germline V CDR1 and CDR2: MGHRA, YSYEKL. The CDR3 runs to 18 residues. Trimming left V 0 bases short and J 1 base short, with 16 bases between. For the CDR3, the DNA is TGCGCCAGCAGCCAAGAAGGGGCGGGAAGTTATTCCTACAATGAGCAGTTCTTC. Translated: CASSQEGAGSYSYNEQFF.

This clone was counted a few times. CDR3 amino acids: CASSPVGGAAMDGYTF. Here the CDR3 DNA reads TGCGCCAGCAGCCCCGTAGGCGGGGCGGCTATGGATGGCTACACCTTC. The chain links TRBV4-1 to TRBJ1-2; the D gene is possibly TRBD1 (5 bases). This CDR3 contains 16 residues. V lost 4 bases to trimming and J lost 6 bases, with 21 bases between them. Germline lookup yields CDR1 MGHRA and CDR2 YSYEKL.

The chain employs TRBV28 and TRBJ2-2; D uncertain. This CDR3 is built from 16 residues. Germline values: CDR1 MDHEN, CDR2 SYDVKM. Trimming pared 4 bases from V and 1 base from J, leaving 13 bases between. Here the CDR3 reads CASSSMGILNTGELFF. The CDR3 DNA follows: TGTGCCAGCAGTTCGATGGGCATACTGAACACCGGGGAGCTGTTTTTT.

This clone was recorded only once. The rearrangement uses TRBV7-9 and TRBJ1-3; D is undetermined. This CDR3 is 14 amino acids long. Deletions cut 2 bases from V and 14 bases from J, with 19 bases between. CDR1 and CDR2 from the germline V gene are SEHNR and FQNEAQ (reference sequence). For the CDR3, the DNA is TGTGCCAGCAGCTTACTGGTCACGGACGGGATTGTATATTTT. It yields the protein CASSLLVTDGIVYF.